Listed here are 10 T cell receptor beta chains from one sample, sequenced in a study of cytomegalovirus exposure and HLA in healthy donors. Use of 60 Vbeta and 13 Jbeta primers characterized the PCR. The table came from immunoSEQ multiplex PCR; TCRdb's copy has only in-frame clones and leaves some out. The sample comprises some 130,000 clones, 65% to 80% of which are singletons, and approximately 7% rests with the top ten. The sample comprised PBMCs. The origin of the receptors is a man between 35 and 55 years old in good health and CMV-seropositive.

A few counts support this clone. The rearrangement joins TRBV10-3 to TRBJ2-7; D perhaps matches TRBD2 (5 bases). The germline V and J ends were trimmed by 0 bases and 2 bases, with 11 bases remaining between them. Germline CDR1 reads ENHRY; CDR2 reads SYGVKD. The length of the CDR3 is 15 residues. Here the CDR3 reads CAISESSGLTYEQYF. The CDR3, as DNA: TGTGCCATCAGTGAGTCTTCTGGACTCACCTACGAGCAGTACTTC.

The V and J genes are TRBV7-6 and TRBJ1-3, with D possibly TRBD1 on 6 matching bases. This CDR3 has 14 amino acids. Per germline, CDR1 SGHVS and CDR2 FNYEAQ. Deletions cut 4 bases from V and 4 bases from J, with 11 bases between. In DNA, the CDR3 is TGTGCCAGCAGCTCCGGGACAATCGGAAACACCATATATTTT. Its protein is CASSSGTIGNTIYF.

The gene calls are TRBV19 and TRBJ1-2; unclear D gene. This CDR3 is 15 amino acids long. The germline CDR1 and CDR2 sequences are LNHDA and SQIVND (reference sequence). Trimming took 5 bases from V and 1 from J, leaving 14 bases between them. This CDR3 reads CASSVRAGVNYGYTF. The DNA for the CDR3 is TGTGCCAGTAGTGTCCGGGCCGGGGTTAACTATGGCTACACCTTC.

The rearrangement links TRBV5-1 to TRBJ1-6; D unclear. The V end lost 5 bases, the J end lost 12 bases, and 12 bases lay between the germline ends. The CDR3 has 12 residues. Germline CDR1 SGHRS, CDR2 YFSETQ. The CDR3, as DNA: TGCGCCAGCAGGTTTGGACGGGAACCCCTCCACTTT. Its protein is CASRFGREPLHF. Based on the CDR3 plus reference TRBV5-1 and TRBJ1-6, the full variable domain is KAGVTQTPRYLIKTRGQQVTLSCSPISGHRSVSWYQQTPGQGLQFLFEYFSETQRNKGNFPGRFSGRQFSNSRSEMNVSTLELGDSALYLCASRFGREPLHFGNGTRLTVT.

The chain carries TRBV7-9 and TRBJ1-2; D is ambiguous. The CDR3 runs to 15 residues. Trimming removed 5 bases from V and 4 bases from J, with 17 bases in between. Germline assignment: CDR1 SEHNR and CDR2 FQNEAQ (reference sequence). CDR3 sequence (DNA): TGTGCCAGCAGCCCCCCCGGCGGGGTAGGCTATGGCTACACCTTC. Translating gives CASSPPGGVGYGYTF.

The chain recombines TRBV30 with TRBJ2-1; TRBD2 matches 8 bases. The germline V gene encodes CDR1 GTSNPN and CDR2 SVGIG (reference sequence). The CDR3 has 15 residues. The V gene end was trimmed by 4 bases and the J gene end by 10 bases; junction bases not matched to a gene: 15. CDR3 in amino acids: CAWMGLVSQVGEQFF. The CDR3 nucleotides are TGTGCCTGGATGGGACTAGTTTCCCAGGTGGGCGAGCAGTTCTTC.

The table lists this clone with a count of one. V usage is TRBV10-3 and J usage is TRBJ2-2; possible D gene TRBD2, 7 bases. Germline V gene lookup returns CDR1 ENHRY and CDR2 SYGVKD. The CDR3 spans 16 residues. Trimming cost V 6 bases and J 3 bases, with 17 bases left between them. The CDR3 DNA reads TGTGCCATCAGACCAACTGGAGGGGGGGACACCGGGGAGCTGTTTTTT. Its protein product is CAIRPTGGGDTGELFF.

The gene calls are TRBV2 and TRBJ2-5; 13 bases fit TRBD2. The DNA end is a closer match to TRBJ2-7, so the J assignment may be wrong. Germline CDR1 reads SNHLY; CDR2 reads FYNNEI. This CDR3 comprises 15 residues. CDR3 nucleotides: TGTGCCAGCAAGGCAGGGACTAGCGGGATCCACGAGCAGTACTTC. Amino acids: CASKAGTSGIHEQYF.

The chain carries TRBV18 and TRBJ2-3; D is possibly TRBD2 (5 bases). The germline CDR1 and CDR2 sequences are KGHSH and LQKENI. CDR3 size: 14 residues. The germline V and J ends were trimmed by 8 bases and 0 bases, with 12 bases remaining between them. This CDR3 reads CASGGRVSTDTQYF. The CDR3 DNA is TGTGCCAGCGGAGGCCGGGTTAGCACAGATACGCAGTATTTT.

Of note for this clone: This sample includes further DNA sequences coding for the same CDR3. The chain combines TRBV7-9 with TRBJ2-5; 8 nucleotides align to TRBD2. The CDR3 is made up of 16 amino acids. CDR1 and CDR2 (germline): SEHNR, FQNEAQ (reference sequence). The ends lost 1 base at V and 0 bases at J; junction bases unmatched: 4. DNA of the CDR3: TGTGCCAGCAGCTTAGAGCGGGGGACGTACCAAGAGACCCAGTACTTC. Translation: CASSLERGTYQETQYF.